This TCR beta chain was found in a study of cytomegalovirus exposure and HLA in healthy donors. The study's findings and limits: Later analysis revealed greater clonal expansion in HLA-associated TCR beta chains than in equally common others.

This clone was picked up a small number of times. Its target is unknown. V shed 6 bases, J shed 5 bases, and the junction held 7 bases outside the gene matches. The CDR3 sequence is 14 residues long. Germline V gene lookup returns CDR1 MNHEY and CDR2 SVGAGI. The study ran its PCR with 60 Vbeta and 13 Jbeta primers. Libraries were prepared by immunoSEQ multiplex PCR; TCRdb keeps only in-frame clonotypes and omits some of them. The sample lists about 130,000 clones; over 80% were seen once. This TCR was sampled from a man younger than 35 in good health and CMV-seropositive. The sequenced sample was PBMCs. The V and J genes are TRBV6-5 and TRBJ1-1; 9 bases are shared with TRBD1. The CDR3 DNA is TGTGCCAGCAGCCCCGGGACAGGGCGGACTGAAGCTTTCTTT. Protein sequence: CASSPGTGRTEAFF.